This T cell receptor (beta chain) was identified during a study of blood T cells in healthy people across ages. This clonotype was seen ten or more times. Its antigen is unknown. Every sample yielded at least 7 million isolated PBMCs. The authors ran a second PCR of roughly 6 to 11 cycles using a sample-barcoded 5' primer and a J-beta primer mix. A single record per CDR3 protein comes from TCRdb applying MiXCR to the 5' RACE reads. The sample carries just under 900,000 distinct CDR3 sequences, around 30% recorded once. This CDR3 has 14 amino acids. V dropped 6 bases and J dropped 4; count of bases not matched to a gene: 9. In germline, CDR1 is MNHEY, CDR2 SVGEGT. Study observations and caveats: Bulk PBMC profiling left naive and antigen-experienced comparisons inconclusive.

This clonotype was sampled from a woman older than 75 in good health. The sequencing input was blood. This chain connects TRBV6-2 or TRBV6-3 to TRBJ2-7; 7 bases map to TRBD1. CDR3 nucleotide sequence: TGTGCCAGCAGGACCGGGACAGATAGTTACGAGCAGTACTTC. This gives the protein CASRTGTDSYEQYF.